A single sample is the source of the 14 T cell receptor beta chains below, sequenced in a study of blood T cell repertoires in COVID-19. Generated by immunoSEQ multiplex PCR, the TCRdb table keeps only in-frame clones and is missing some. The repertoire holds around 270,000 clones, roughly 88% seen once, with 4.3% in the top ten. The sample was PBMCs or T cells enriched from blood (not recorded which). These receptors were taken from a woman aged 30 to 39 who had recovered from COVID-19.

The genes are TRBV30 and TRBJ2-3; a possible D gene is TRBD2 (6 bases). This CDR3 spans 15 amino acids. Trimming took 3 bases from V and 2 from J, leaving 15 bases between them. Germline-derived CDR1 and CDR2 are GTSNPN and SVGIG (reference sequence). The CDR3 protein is CAWSLLATATDTQYF. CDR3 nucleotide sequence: TGTGCCTGGAGCCTTCTAGCGACAGCCACAGATACGCAGTATTTT.

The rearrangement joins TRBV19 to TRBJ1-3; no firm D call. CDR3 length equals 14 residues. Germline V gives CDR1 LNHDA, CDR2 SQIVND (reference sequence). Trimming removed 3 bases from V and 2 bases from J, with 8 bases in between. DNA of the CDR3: TGTGCCAGTAGTATGACGGGAACTGGAAACACCATATATTTT. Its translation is CASSMTGTGNTIYF.

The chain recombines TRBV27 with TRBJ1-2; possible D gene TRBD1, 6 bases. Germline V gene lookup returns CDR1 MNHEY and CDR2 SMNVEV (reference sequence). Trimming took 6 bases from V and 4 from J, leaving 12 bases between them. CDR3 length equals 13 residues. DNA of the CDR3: TGTGCCAGCAGCCCAGACAGGTTCTATGGCTACACCTTC. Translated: CASSPDRFYGYTF.

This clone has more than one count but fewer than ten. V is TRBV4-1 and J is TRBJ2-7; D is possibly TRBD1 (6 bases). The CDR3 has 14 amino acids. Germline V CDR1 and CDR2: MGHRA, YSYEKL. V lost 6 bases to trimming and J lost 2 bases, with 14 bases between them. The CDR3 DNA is TGCGCCAGCAGGAGGGGGACGGCCACCTACGAGCAGTACTTC. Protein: CASRRGTATYEQYF.

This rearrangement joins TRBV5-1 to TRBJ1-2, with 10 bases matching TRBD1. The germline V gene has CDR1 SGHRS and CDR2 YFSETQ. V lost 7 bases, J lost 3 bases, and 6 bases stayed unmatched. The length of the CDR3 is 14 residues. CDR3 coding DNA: TGCGCCAGCGCTACCGGGACAGGGGACTATGGCTACACCTTC. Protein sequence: CASATGTGDYGYTF.

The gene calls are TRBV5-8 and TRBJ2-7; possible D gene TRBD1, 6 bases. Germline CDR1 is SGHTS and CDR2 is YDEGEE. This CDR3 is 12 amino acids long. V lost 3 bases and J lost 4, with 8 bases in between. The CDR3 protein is CASSWDTYEQYF. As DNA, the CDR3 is TGTGCCAGCAGCTGGGACACTTACGAGCAGTACTTC.

The DNA of the CDR3 is TGTGCCAGCAGTTTGTTTCTCCCCGGGACAGGGATTTACGAGCAGTACTTC. This sequence encodes CASSLFLPGTGIYEQYF. The gene calls are TRBV28 and TRBJ2-7; TRBD1 matches 9 bases. Germline CDR1 MDHEN, CDR2 SYDVKM. Trimming at V came to 3 bases and at J to 4 bases, leaving 13 bases not matched to a gene. The CDR3 is made up of 17 amino acids.

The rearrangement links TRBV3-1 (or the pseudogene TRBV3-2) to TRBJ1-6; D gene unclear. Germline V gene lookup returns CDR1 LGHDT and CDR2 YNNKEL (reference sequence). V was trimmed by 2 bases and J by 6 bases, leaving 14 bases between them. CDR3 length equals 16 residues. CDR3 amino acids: CASSQLRDISNSPLHF. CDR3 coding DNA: TGTGCCAGCAGCCAACTCCGGGATATCAGTAATTCACCCCTCCACTTT.

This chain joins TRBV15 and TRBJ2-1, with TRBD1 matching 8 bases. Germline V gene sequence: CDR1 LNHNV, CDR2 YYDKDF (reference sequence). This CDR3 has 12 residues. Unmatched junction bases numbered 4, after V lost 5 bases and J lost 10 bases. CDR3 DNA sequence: TGTGCCACCAGCCTACAGGGGGGCGAGCAGTTCTTC. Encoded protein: CATSLQGGEQFF.

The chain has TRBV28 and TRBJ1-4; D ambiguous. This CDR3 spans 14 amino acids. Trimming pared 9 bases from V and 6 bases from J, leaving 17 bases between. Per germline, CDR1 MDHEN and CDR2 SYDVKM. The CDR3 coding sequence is TGTGCCAGTTCCTCAGGTCTCTTCGATGAAAAACTGTTTTTT. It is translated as CASSSGLFDEKLFF.

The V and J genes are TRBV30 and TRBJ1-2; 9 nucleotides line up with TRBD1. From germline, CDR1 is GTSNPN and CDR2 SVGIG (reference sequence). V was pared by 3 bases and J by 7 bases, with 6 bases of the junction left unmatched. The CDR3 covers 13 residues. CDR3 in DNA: TGTGCCTGGAGACAGGGGGCAACGCCTGGCTACACCTTC. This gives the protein CAWRQGATPGYTF. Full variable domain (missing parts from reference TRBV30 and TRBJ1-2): SQTIHQWPATLVQPVGSPLSLECTVEGTSNPNLYWYRQAAGRGLQLLFYSVGIGQISSEVPQNLSASRPQDRQFILSSKKLLLSDSGFYLCAWRQGATPGYTFGSGTRLTVV.

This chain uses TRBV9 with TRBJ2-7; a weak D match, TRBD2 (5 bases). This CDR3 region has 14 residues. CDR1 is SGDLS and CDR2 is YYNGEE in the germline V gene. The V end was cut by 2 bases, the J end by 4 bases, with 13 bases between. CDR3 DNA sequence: TGTGCCAGCAGCGTCTTTCCGGGATCTTACGAGCAGTACTTC. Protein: CASSVFPGSYEQYF.

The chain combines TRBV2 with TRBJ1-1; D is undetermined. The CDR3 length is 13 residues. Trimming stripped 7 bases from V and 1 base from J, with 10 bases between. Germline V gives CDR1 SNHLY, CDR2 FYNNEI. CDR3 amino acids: CASKSLANTEAFF. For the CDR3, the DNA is TGTGCCAGCAAATCCTTAGCGAACACTGAAGCTTTCTTT.

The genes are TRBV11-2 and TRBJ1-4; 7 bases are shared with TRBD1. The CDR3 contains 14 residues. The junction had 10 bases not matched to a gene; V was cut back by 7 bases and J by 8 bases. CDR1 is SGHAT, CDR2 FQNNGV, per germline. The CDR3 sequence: CASNRVGGKEKLFF. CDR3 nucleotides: TGTGCCAGCAACCGAGTAGGGGGCAAGGAAAAACTGTTTTTT.